A selection of T cell receptor beta chains follows, all from one sample in a study of CD8 T cells in Susac syndrome. Using its own MiXCR run on the immunoSEQ multiplex PCR reads, TCRdb lists one record per CDR3 protein. The data hold about 400,000 distinct CDR3 sequences, with around 85% observed a single time. Source material: CD8+ T cells from PBMCs. Receptors originate from a human donor with multiple sclerosis. The CDR3 runs from the conserved cysteine through the conserved F or W. The order of the fields is V gene, J gene, CDR3 length, CDR3 protein.

>TRBV28|TRBJ1-2|11
CASSTDYGYTF
>TRBV19|TRBJ1-1|15
CASSTRPGLNTEAFF
>TRBV5-1|TRBJ2-7|14
CASSLGTAAYEQYF
>TRBV2|TRBJ2-2|15
CATRDAGTLTGELFF
>TRBV7-9|TRBJ2-7|16
CASSPRVQENTYEQYF
>TRBV10-3|TRBJ2-3|16
CAISVSPGAGGDTQYF
>TRBV27|TRBJ2-7|14
CASSIPGTSGEQYF
>TRBV2|TRBJ2-3|12
CASQQGSDTQYF
>TRBV13|TRBJ2-7|15
CASSLFGTSGREQYF
>TRBV10-1|TRBJ1-1|15
CASSESRTANTEAFF
>TRBV7-2|TRBJ2-7|14
CASSPWSSAYEQYF
>TRBV30|TRBJ1-3|17
CAWSVQGGGFFGNTIYF
>TRBV3-1|TRBJ2-1|15
CASSNTWIPYNEQFF
>TRBV4-1|TRBJ1-1|11
CASSQANIAFF
>TRBV27|TRBJ2-7|13
CASTFSASREQYF
>TRBV29-1|TRBJ2-3|13
CSVDRPSTDTQYF
>TRBV6-5|TRBJ1-3|11
CASSLLDTIYF
>TRBV30|TRBJ2-5|12
CAWNLAGETQYF
>TRBV4-1|TRBJ2-7|16
CASSQEGLAGGYEQYF
>TRBV5-6|TRBJ2-3|17
CASSSRGSGGGTDTQYF
>TRBV12-3/TRBV12-4|TRBJ2-7|14
CASSFSGGANEQYF
>TRBV27|TRBJ2-1|14
CASSRTGGYNEQFF
>TRBV10-1|TRBJ2-3|14
CASSVTGLMDTQYF
>TRBV28|TRBJ1-1|16
CASSLSPTGKNTEAFF
>TRBV6-1|TRBJ2-3|15
CASSEYGGGTDTQYF
>TRBV7-9|TRBJ2-2|14
CASSLGGITGELFF
>TRBV18|TRBJ1-1|17
CASSPGTVRGLNTEAFF
>TRBV12-3/TRBV12-4|TRBJ2-3|14
CASSSQGRGDTQYF
>TRBV7-9|TRBJ2-1|15
CASSTRAGTHNEQFF
>TRBV12-3/TRBV12-4|TRBJ2-4|14
CASTSDRGQNIQYF
>TRBV20-1|TRBJ1-1|14
CSARDGTGNTEAFF
>TRBV15|TRBJ2-7|15
CATSRGATEAIEQYF
>TRBV28|TRBJ2-3|15
CASSSLAGDTDTQYF
>TRBV27|TRBJ1-4|16
CASSPEPGRINEKLFF